This TCR beta chain was documented in a study of T cell repertoires in cytomegalovirus infection. Study-level information: A matching HLA type, together with CMV infection, was signaled by public TCR beta signatures.

TCRdb ran MiXCR on the reads and lists one entry per CDR3 protein. The profile covers around 530,000 distinct CDR3 sequences, with more than 25% appearing a single time and under 15% taken by the ten largest. The study, taken as a whole, reports: It was HLA-C-restricted CMV-specific TCR beta clonotypes that dominated the response ex vivo. Totalled public TCR beta family frequency picked out people who carried CMV plus the relevant HLA.

This clonotype was recorded a few times. Its antigen is as yet unknown. CDR1 SGHAT and CDR2 FQNNGV come from the germline V gene. The CDR3 spans 15 residues. V lost 1 base to trimming and J lost 0 bases, with 10 bases between them. The material sequenced was PBMCs. This chain uses TRBV11-2 with TRBJ2-7; D not certain. The TCR was taken from a human donor in good health (CMV status not recorded). Some clones in this sample may be carry-over from other donors' samples. CDR3 loop: CASSLGRALSYEQYV. In DNA, the CDR3 is TGTGCCAGCAGCTTAGGTAGGGCCCTCTCCTACGAGCAGTACGTC.